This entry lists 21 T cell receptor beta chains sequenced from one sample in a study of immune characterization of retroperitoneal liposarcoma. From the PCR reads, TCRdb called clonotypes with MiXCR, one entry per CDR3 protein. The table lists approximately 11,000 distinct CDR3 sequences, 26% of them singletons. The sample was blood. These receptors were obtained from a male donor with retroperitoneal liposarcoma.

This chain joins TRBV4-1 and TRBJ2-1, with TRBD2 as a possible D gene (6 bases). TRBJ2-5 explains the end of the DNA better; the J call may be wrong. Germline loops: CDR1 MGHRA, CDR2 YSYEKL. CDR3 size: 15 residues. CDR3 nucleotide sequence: TGCGCCAGCAGCCAAGAAAGGAGGGGCCAAGAGACCCAGTACTTC. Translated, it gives CASSQERRGQETQYF.

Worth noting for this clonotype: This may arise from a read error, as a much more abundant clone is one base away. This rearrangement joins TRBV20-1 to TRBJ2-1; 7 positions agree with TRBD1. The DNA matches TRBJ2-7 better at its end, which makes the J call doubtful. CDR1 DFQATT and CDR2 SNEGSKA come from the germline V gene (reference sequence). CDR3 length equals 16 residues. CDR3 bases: TGCAGTGCTAGGTTGGGACAGTATAGCTCCTACAATGAGCAGTACTTC. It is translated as CSARLGQYSSYNEQYF.

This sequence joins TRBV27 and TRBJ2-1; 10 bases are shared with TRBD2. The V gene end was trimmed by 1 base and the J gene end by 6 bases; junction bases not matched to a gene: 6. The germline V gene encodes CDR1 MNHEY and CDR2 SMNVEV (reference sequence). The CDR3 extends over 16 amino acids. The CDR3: CASSLFSGGRGNEQFF. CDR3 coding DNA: TGTGCCAGCAGTTTATTTAGCGGGGGGAGGGGCAATGAGCAGTTCTTC.

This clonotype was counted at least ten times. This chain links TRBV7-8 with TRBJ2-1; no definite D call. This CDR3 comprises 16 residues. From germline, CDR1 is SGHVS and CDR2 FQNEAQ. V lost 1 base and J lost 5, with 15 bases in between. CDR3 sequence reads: CASSLEGADPHNEQFF. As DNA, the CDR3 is TGTGCCAGCAGCTTAGAGGGTGCAGATCCGCACAATGAGCAGTTCTTC.

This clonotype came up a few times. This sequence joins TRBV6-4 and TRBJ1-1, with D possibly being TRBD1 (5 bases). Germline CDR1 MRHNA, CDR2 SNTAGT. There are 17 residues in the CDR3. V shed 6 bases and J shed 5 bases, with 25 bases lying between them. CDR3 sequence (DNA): TGTGCCAGCAGGAAAACGGGGGGTATGGGGCAGAGGACTGAAGCTTTCTTT. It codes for CASRKTGGMGQRTEAFF.

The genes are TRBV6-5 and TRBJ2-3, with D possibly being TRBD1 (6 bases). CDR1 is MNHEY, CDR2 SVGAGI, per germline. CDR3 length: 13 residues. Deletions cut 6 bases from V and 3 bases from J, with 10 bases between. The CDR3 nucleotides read TGTGCCAGCAGATCAACAGGGACAGATACGCAGTATTTT. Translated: CASRSTGTDTQYF.

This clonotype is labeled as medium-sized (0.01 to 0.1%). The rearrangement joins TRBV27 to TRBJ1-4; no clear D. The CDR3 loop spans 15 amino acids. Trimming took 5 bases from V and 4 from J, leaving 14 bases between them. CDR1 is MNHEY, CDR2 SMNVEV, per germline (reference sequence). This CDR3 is CASSLRTGYNEKLFF. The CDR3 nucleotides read TGTGCCAGCAGTCTCCGGACGGGTTATAATGAAAAACTGTTTTTT.

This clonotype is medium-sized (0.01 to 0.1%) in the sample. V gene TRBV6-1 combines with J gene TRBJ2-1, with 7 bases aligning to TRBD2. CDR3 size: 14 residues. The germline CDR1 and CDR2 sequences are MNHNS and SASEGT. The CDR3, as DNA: TGTGCATCGACTAGCCGGTTCGGTGGGGATGAGCAGTTCTTC. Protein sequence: CASTSRFGGDEQFF.

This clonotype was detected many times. CDR3 coding DNA: TGTGCCAGCAGTGAGGGAGCCCCTGGAAACACCATATATTTT. Its protein is CASSEGAPGNTIYF. V gene TRBV6-1 combines with J gene TRBJ1-3; unclear D gene. CDR3 size: 14 residues. Germline V gives CDR1 MNHNS, CDR2 SASEGT. Trimming stripped 3 bases from V and 2 bases from J, with 8 bases between.

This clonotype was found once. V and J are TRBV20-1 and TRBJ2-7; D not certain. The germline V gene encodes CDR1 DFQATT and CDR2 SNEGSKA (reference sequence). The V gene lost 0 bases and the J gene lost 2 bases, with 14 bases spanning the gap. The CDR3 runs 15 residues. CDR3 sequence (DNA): TGCAGTGCTAGAGAACGGCAGGCCCACCCCTACGAGCAGTACTTC. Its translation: CSARERQAHPYEQYF.

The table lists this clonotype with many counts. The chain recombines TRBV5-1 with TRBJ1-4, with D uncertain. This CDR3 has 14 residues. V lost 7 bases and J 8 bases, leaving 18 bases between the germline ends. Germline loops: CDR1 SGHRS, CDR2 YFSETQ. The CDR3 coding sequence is TGCGCCAGCTCAGTCGAAACATCGGGGGAAAAACTGTTTTTT. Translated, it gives CASSVETSGEKLFF.

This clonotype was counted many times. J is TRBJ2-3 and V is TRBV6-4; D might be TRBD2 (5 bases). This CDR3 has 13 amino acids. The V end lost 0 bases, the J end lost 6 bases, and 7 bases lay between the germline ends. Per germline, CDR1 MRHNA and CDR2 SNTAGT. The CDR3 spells CASSDSDLDTQYF. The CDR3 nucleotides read TGTGCCAGCAGTGACTCGGACTTGGATACGCAGTATTTT.

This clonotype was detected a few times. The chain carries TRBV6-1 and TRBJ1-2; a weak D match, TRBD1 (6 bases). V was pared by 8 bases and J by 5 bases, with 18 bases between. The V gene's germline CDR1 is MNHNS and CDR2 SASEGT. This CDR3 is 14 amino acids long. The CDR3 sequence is CASRLTGELYGYTF. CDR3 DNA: TGTGCCAGCCGTCTGACAGGTGAATTGTATGGCTACACCTTC.

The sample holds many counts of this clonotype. DNA of the CDR3: TGTGCCAGCAGCCGATTACAGCGAAACAATGAGCAGTTCTTC. Protein: CASSRLQRNNEQFF. This chain uses TRBV5-6 with TRBJ2-1, with D unclear. The germline CDR1 and CDR2 sequences are SGHDT and YYEEEE. The CDR3 is 14 amino acids. Deletions cut 4 bases from V and 5 bases from J, with 13 bases between.

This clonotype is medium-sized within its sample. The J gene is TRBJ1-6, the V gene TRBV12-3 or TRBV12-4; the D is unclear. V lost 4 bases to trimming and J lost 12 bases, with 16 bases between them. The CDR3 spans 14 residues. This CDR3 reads CASSSSTRAGPLHF. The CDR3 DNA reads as TGTGCCAGCAGTTCTTCCACCCGGGCGGGACCCCTCCACTTT.

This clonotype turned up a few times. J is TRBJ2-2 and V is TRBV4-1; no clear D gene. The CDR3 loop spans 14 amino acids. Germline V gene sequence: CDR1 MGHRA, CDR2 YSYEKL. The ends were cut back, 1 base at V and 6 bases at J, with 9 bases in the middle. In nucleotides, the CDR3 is TGCGCCAGCAGCCAAGTGGTCGAGGCCGGGGAGCTGTTTTTT. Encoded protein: CASSQVVEAGELFF.

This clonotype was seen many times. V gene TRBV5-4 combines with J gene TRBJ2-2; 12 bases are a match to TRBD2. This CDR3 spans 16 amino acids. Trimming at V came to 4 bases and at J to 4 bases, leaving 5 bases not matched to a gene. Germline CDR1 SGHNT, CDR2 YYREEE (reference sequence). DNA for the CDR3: TGTGCCAGCAGCATCGGGACTAGCGGGTTCACCGGGGAGCTGTTTTTT. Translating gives CASSIGTSGFTGELFF.

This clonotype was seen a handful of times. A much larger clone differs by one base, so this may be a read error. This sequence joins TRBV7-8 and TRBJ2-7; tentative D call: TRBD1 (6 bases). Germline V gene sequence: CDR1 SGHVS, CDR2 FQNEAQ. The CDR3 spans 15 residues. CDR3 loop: CANSTGHAGNYEQYF. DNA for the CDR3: TGTGCCAACAGCACGGGACACGCCGGAAACTACGAGCAGTACTTC.

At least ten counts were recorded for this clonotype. CDR3 protein: CASSSRTGVNEQYF. Written as DNA, the CDR3 is TGCGCCAGCAGCTCCCGGACAGGGGTAAATGAGCAGTACTTC. The chain links TRBV4-1 to TRBJ2-1; 9 positions match TRBD1. The J call is in doubt because the DNA end fits TRBJ2-7 better. Germline V lookup: CDR1 MGHRA, CDR2 YSYEKL. The CDR3 extends over 14 amino acids.

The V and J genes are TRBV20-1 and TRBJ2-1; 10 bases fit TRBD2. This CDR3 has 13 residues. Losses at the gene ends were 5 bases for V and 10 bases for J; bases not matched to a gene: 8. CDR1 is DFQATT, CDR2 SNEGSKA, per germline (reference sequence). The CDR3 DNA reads TGCAGTGCTCCCTTTCTAGCGGGGGAGGAGCAGTTCTTC. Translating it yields CSAPFLAGEEQFF.

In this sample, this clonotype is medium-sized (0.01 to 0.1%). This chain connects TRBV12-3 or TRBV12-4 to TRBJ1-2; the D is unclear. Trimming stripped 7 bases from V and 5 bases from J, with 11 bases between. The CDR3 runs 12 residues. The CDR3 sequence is CASTRTAYGYTF. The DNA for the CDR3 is TGTGCCAGCACCCGGACTGCTTATGGCTACACCTTC.